This is a list of T cell receptor beta chains from one sample in a study of blood T cell repertoires in COVID-19. The table came from immunoSEQ multiplex PCR; TCRdb's copy has only in-frame clones and leaves some out. The data hold roughly 97,000 clones, with 85% to 90% observed a single time. Input material: peripheral blood. The origin of the receptors is a human donor in a cohort sampled during active COVID-19. CDR3s include the opening cysteine and the closing phenylalanine or tryptophan. The order of the fields is V gene, clone size, J gene, D gene, CDR3 protein, CDR3 DNA. The D gene is left open where the match is weak. Part of the rows lack a size; the others show once, few, many or a class for expanded clones.

v_call: TRBV3-1/TRBV3-2; clone_size: .; j_call: TRBJ1-5; d_call: .; cdr3_aa: CASSRGYSQPQHF; cdr3_nt: TGTGCCAGCAGCAGGGGGTATTCTCAGCCCCAGCATTTT
v_call: TRBV13; clone_size: .; j_call: TRBJ2-5; d_call: TRBD1; cdr3_aa: CASSWGQRETQYF; cdr3_nt: TGTGCCAGCAGCTGGGGACAGCGGGAGACCCAGTACTTC
v_call: TRBV5-1; clone_size: .; j_call: TRBJ1-2; d_call: .; cdr3_aa: CASSSSWGEDGYTF; cdr3_nt: TGCGCCAGCAGCTCGTCATGGGGGGAGGATGGCTACACCTTC
v_call: TRBV7-2; clone_size: .; j_call: TRBJ2-2; d_call: .; cdr3_aa: CASSTPFTGELFF; cdr3_nt: TGTGCCAGCAGCACTCCGTTCACCGGGGAGCTGTTTTTT
v_call: TRBV2; clone_size: .; j_call: TRBJ2-7; d_call: TRBD2; cdr3_aa: CASTGTTFYEQYF; cdr3_nt: TGTGCCAGCACCGGGACTACCTTCTACGAGCAGTACTTC
v_call: TRBV4-2; clone_size: .; j_call: TRBJ2-7; d_call: TRBD1; cdr3_aa: CASSQAGTVSYEQYF; cdr3_nt: TGTGCCAGCAGCCAAGCCGGGACAGTCTCCTACGAGCAGTACTTC
v_call: TRBV23-1; clone_size: .; j_call: TRBJ2-4; d_call: .; cdr3_aa: CASSQSRPGAYF; cdr3_nt: TGCGCCAGCAGTCAATCGCGGCCGGGAGCTTACTTC
v_call: TRBV28; clone_size: .; j_call: TRBJ1-4; d_call: .; cdr3_aa: CASSPGHSVELFF; cdr3_nt: TGTGCCAGCAGCCCGGGACACTCCGTGGAACTGTTTTTT
v_call: TRBV11-2; clone_size: once; j_call: TRBJ2-7; d_call: .; cdr3_aa: CASSLGGRLEQYF; cdr3_nt: TGTGCCAGCAGCTTAGGGGGCCGCCTCGAGCAGTACTTC
v_call: TRBV4-1; clone_size: .; j_call: TRBJ2-5; d_call: .; cdr3_aa: CASSQGQSETQYF; cdr3_nt: TGCGCCAGCAGCCAAGGACAGTCCGAGACCCAGTACTTC
v_call: TRBV6-5; clone_size: .; j_call: TRBJ1-1; d_call: .; cdr3_aa: CASSNRRGFETEAFF; cdr3_nt: TGTGCCAGCAGCAATAGGCGGGGTTTTGAGACTGAAGCTTTCTTT
v_call: TRBV28; clone_size: .; j_call: TRBJ1-5; d_call: TRBD1; cdr3_aa: CASSPSGTGNQPQHF; cdr3_nt: TGTGCCAGCAGTCCGAGCGGGACAGGGAACCAGCCCCAGCATTTT
v_call: TRBV6-1; clone_size: .; j_call: TRBJ2-1; d_call: TRBD2; cdr3_aa: CASSDGTSSYNEQFF; cdr3_nt: TGTGCCAGCAGTGACGGGACTAGCTCCTACAATGAGCAGTTCTTC
v_call: TRBV12-3/TRBV12-4; clone_size: .; j_call: TRBJ2-7; d_call: .; cdr3_aa: CASSFRGIREQYF; cdr3_nt: TGTGCCAGCAGTTTTCGGGGAATCCGCGAGCAGTACTTC
v_call: TRBV7-2; clone_size: .; j_call: TRBJ1-6; d_call: TRBD1; cdr3_aa: CASSWGQGSFYNSPLHF; cdr3_nt: TGTGCCAGCAGCTGGGGACAGGGATCTTTCTATAATTCACCCCTCCACTTT
v_call: TRBV7-8; clone_size: .; j_call: TRBJ1-2; d_call: TRBD1; cdr3_aa: CASSTTGAYGYTF; cdr3_nt: TGTGCCAGCAGCACAACAGGGGCCTATGGCTACACCTTC
v_call: TRBV9; clone_size: .; j_call: TRBJ2-6; d_call: .; cdr3_aa: CASSVQGLRSGANVLTF; cdr3_nt: TGTGCCAGCAGCGTACAGGGACTCCGCTCTGGGGCCAACGTCCTGACTTTC
v_call: TRBV5-4; clone_size: once; j_call: TRBJ2-7; d_call: TRBD2; cdr3_aa: CASSLERGGNEQYF; cdr3_nt: TGTGCCAGCAGCTTAGAACGGGGGGGCAACGAGCAGTACTTC
v_call: TRBV3-1/TRBV3-2; clone_size: .; j_call: TRBJ1-1; d_call: .; cdr3_aa: CASSHGQMNTEAFF; cdr3_nt: TGTGCCAGCAGCCATGGACAGATGAACACTGAAGCTTTCTTT
v_call: TRBV28; clone_size: .; j_call: TRBJ2-4; d_call: TRBD2; cdr3_aa: CASGLGTSAFYIQYF; cdr3_nt: TGTGCCAGCGGGTTGGGGACTAGCGCTTTTTACATTCAGTACTTC
v_call: TRBV27; clone_size: .; j_call: TRBJ2-2; d_call: .; cdr3_aa: CASSLLTGRGELFF; cdr3_nt: TGTGCCAGCAGTCTCCTGACCGGCAGGGGGGAGCTGTTTTTT
v_call: TRBV7-3; clone_size: .; j_call: TRBJ2-3; d_call: .; cdr3_aa: CASSLGAKASTDTQYF; cdr3_nt: TGTGCCAGCAGCTTAGGGGCCAAGGCCTCCACAGATACGCAGTATTTT
v_call: TRBV20-1; clone_size: .; j_call: TRBJ2-7; d_call: .; cdr3_aa: CSASPSGRQNLKSEQYF; cdr3_nt: TGCAGTGCTAGTCCCTCGGGGAGGCAAAATCTAAAGAGCGAGCAGTACTTC
v_call: TRBV5-1; clone_size: .; j_call: TRBJ2-5; d_call: TRBD1; cdr3_aa: CASSLGQGALETQYF; cdr3_nt: TGCGCCAGCAGCTTGGGACAGGGGGCTCTGGAGACCCAGTACTTC
v_call: TRBV28; clone_size: .; j_call: TRBJ2-5; d_call: .; cdr3_aa: CASSDQGSSETQYF; cdr3_nt: TGTGCCAGCAGTGACCAGGGGTCTAGCGAGACCCAGTACTTC
v_call: TRBV27; clone_size: .; j_call: TRBJ2-1; d_call: .; cdr3_aa: CASIPGHEQFF; cdr3_nt: TGTGCCAGCATCCCGGGTCATGAGCAGTTCTTC
v_call: TRBV19; clone_size: .; j_call: TRBJ1-3; d_call: .; cdr3_aa: CASSVQQHAGNTIYF; cdr3_nt: TGTGCCAGTAGCGTTCAACAGCACGCTGGGAACACCATATATTTT
v_call: TRBV30; clone_size: .; j_call: TRBJ1-2; d_call: .; cdr3_aa: CAWRIRTDYGYTF; cdr3_nt: TGTGCCTGGAGGATTCGGACAGATTATGGCTACACCTTC
v_call: TRBV19; clone_size: .; j_call: TRBJ2-7; d_call: TRBD1; cdr3_aa: CATRQGGLSSYEQYF; cdr3_nt: TGTGCCACCAGACAGGGGGGCCTCAGCTCCTACGAGCAGTACTTC
v_call: TRBV10-3; clone_size: .; j_call: TRBJ2-1; d_call: TRBD2; cdr3_aa: CAIRLGSAGPNEQFF; cdr3_nt: TGTGCCATCAGGTTGGGTTCAGCGGGGCCCAATGAGCAGTTCTTC
v_call: TRBV5-6; clone_size: .; j_call: TRBJ1-5; d_call: .; cdr3_aa: CASSSTLEYSNQPQHF; cdr3_nt: TGTGCCAGCAGCTCGACTCTCGAGTATAGCAATCAGCCCCAGCATTTT
v_call: TRBV18; clone_size: .; j_call: TRBJ1-1; d_call: .; cdr3_aa: CASSPPVDNDAFF; cdr3_nt: TGTGCCAGCTCGCCCCCCGTGGACAACGATGCTTTCTTT
v_call: TRBV27; clone_size: .; j_call: TRBJ2-7; d_call: TRBD1; cdr3_aa: CASSLLGQGAYEQYF; cdr3_nt: TGTGCCAGCAGTTTATTGGGGCAGGGGGCCTACGAGCAGTACTTC
v_call: TRBV19; clone_size: once; j_call: TRBJ1-1; d_call: TRBD1; cdr3_aa: CASSRPPTGLNTEAFF; cdr3_nt: TGTGCCAGTAGTCGACCTCCGACAGGGTTAAACACTGAAGCTTTCTTT
v_call: TRBV11-2; clone_size: .; j_call: TRBJ2-5; d_call: .; cdr3_aa: CASSRGRGFQETQYF; cdr3_nt: TGTGCCAGCAGCCGGGGGCGGGGGTTCCAAGAGACCCAGTACTTC
v_call: TRBV4-2; clone_size: once; j_call: TRBJ1-4; d_call: TRBD1; cdr3_aa: CASSQGQGSEKLFF; cdr3_nt: TGTGCCAGCAGCCAAGGACAGGGCTCTGAAAAACTGTTTTTT
v_call: TRBV5-4; clone_size: .; j_call: TRBJ1-6; d_call: TRBD1; cdr3_aa: CASSDGTGSSYNSPLHF; cdr3_nt: TGTGCCAGCAGCGACGGGACAGGAAGCTCCTATAATTCACCCCTCCACTTT
v_call: TRBV9; clone_size: .; j_call: TRBJ2-3; d_call: .; cdr3_aa: CASSVSSRHTDTQYF; cdr3_nt: TGTGCCAGCAGCGTATCTTCGCGGCATACAGATACGCAGTATTTT
v_call: TRBV7-9; clone_size: .; j_call: TRBJ1-2; d_call: .; cdr3_aa: CASSGENYGYTF; cdr3_nt: TGTGCCAGCAGCGGGGAGAACTATGGCTACACCTTC
v_call: TRBV28; clone_size: .; j_call: TRBJ1-1; d_call: .; cdr3_aa: CASSLQGSHTEAFF; cdr3_nt: TGTGCCAGCAGTCTTCAGGGGTCGCACACTGAAGCTTTCTTT
v_call: TRBV18; clone_size: .; j_call: TRBJ1-5; d_call: .; cdr3_aa: CASSIARAMNQPQHF; cdr3_nt: TGTGCCAGCTCAATCGCCAGGGCAATGAATCAGCCCCAGCATTTT
v_call: TRBV28; clone_size: .; j_call: TRBJ1-2; d_call: .; cdr3_aa: CASQGRGYGYTF; cdr3_nt: TGTGCCAGCCAGGGGAGGGGGTATGGCTACACCTTC
v_call: TRBV19; clone_size: .; j_call: TRBJ1-5; d_call: .; cdr3_aa: CASSRIDTGLNQPQHF; cdr3_nt: TGTGCCAGTAGCCGGATAGACACAGGGCTCAATCAGCCCCAGCATTTT
v_call: TRBV7-2; clone_size: .; j_call: TRBJ2-3; d_call: .; cdr3_aa: CASTLGGSSTDTQYF; cdr3_nt: TGTGCCAGCACCCTCGGAGGATCTAGCACAGATACGCAGTATTTT
v_call: TRBV3-1/TRBV3-2; clone_size: .; j_call: TRBJ2-7; d_call: .; cdr3_aa: CASSWTGASSGGFYEQYF; cdr3_nt: TGTGCCAGCAGCTGGACAGGGGCTTCTAGCGGGGGCTTCTACGAGCAGTACTTC
v_call: TRBV5-1; clone_size: .; j_call: TRBJ1-1; d_call: .; cdr3_aa: CASSLRLLNTEAFF; cdr3_nt: TGCGCCAGCAGCTTAAGACTCCTGAACACTGAAGCTTTCTTT
v_call: TRBV2; clone_size: .; j_call: TRBJ2-1; d_call: .; cdr3_aa: CASSSQGDEQFF; cdr3_nt: TGTGCCAGCAGTTCACAGGGAGATGAGCAGTTCTTC
v_call: TRBV18; clone_size: .; j_call: TRBJ1-1; d_call: .; cdr3_aa: CASSQGGRRTEAFF; cdr3_nt: TGTGCCAGCTCCCAAGGAGGTAGGAGGACTGAAGCTTTCTTT
v_call: TRBV5-1; clone_size: few; j_call: TRBJ2-7; d_call: .; cdr3_aa: CASSYTEQTYEQYF; cdr3_nt: TGCGCCAGCAGCTATACAGAACAGACCTACGAGCAGTACTTC
v_call: TRBV5-4; clone_size: .; j_call: TRBJ2-5; d_call: .; cdr3_aa: CASSLDPGTQETQYF; cdr3_nt: TGTGCCAGCAGCTTGGACCCCGGGACTCAAGAGACCCAGTACTTC
v_call: TRBV11-3; clone_size: .; j_call: TRBJ2-5; d_call: .; cdr3_aa: CASSPLAQETQYF; cdr3_nt: TGTGCCAGCAGTCCGTTAGCCCAAGAGACCCAGTACTTC
v_call: TRBV2; clone_size: .; j_call: TRBJ2-7; d_call: TRBD1; cdr3_aa: CASSEEQGVSEQYF; cdr3_nt: TGTGCCAGCAGTGAAGAACAGGGGGTAAGCGAGCAGTACTTC
v_call: TRBV28; clone_size: .; j_call: TRBJ2-7; d_call: TRBD2; cdr3_aa: CASSLGAGRIYEQYF; cdr3_nt: TGTGCCAGCAGTTTGGGAGCGGGACGGATCTACGAGCAGTACTTC
v_call: TRBV4-1; clone_size: .; j_call: TRBJ2-3; d_call: TRBD2; cdr3_aa: CASSQEAGGGVADTQYF; cdr3_nt: TGCGCCAGCAGCCAAGAGGCTGGGGGGGGAGTGGCAGATACGCAGTATTTT